A selection of T cell receptor beta chains follows, all from one sample in a study of T cell responses to AZD1222 COVID-19 vaccine. Produced via immunoSEQ multiplex PCR; TCRdb's table is partial and in-frame only. The table lists more than 20,000 clones, around 90% of them singletons. Specimen: peripheral blood, collected 28 days after the second AZD1222 dose. The source of these receptors is an adult who received the AZD1222 COVID-19 vaccine. The CDR3 runs from the conserved cysteine through the conserved F or W. A D gene is named only where the DNA matches it firmly.

.	TRBV5-1	TRBJ1-1	CASSSDGNTEAFF
TRBD1	TRBV28	TRBJ1-2	CASSSTDRELHGYTF
TRBD1	TRBV4-3	TRBJ1-5	CASSARQGANQPQHF
.	TRBV21-1	TRBJ1-5	CASSQKRYQVHQPQHF
TRBD2	TRBV19	TRBJ2-2	CASSIAAGGPSTGELFF
.	TRBV7-9	TRBJ2-1	CASSFARGAYNEQFF
.	TRBV15	TRBJ2-5	CATSREGDQETQYF
.	TRBV27	TRBJ2-7	CASSRALAGGVYEQYF
.	TRBV6-2/TRBV6-3	TRBJ1-2	CASSPFGAGDYGYTF
TRBD2	TRBV5-1	TRBJ2-3	CASSRAGGTSDTQYF
.	TRBV3-1/TRBV3-2	TRBJ1-1	CASSQVFTGNTEAFF
TRBD2	TRBV28	TRBJ2-3	CASSFPTSGSRDTQYF
TRBD1	TRBV19	TRBJ2-3	CASSMDRASTDTQYF
TRBD2	TRBV7-6	TRBJ2-7	CASSPTQIAGFAPHEQYF
TRBD1	TRBV10-3	TRBJ2-7	CAIGRTGAVDEQYF
.	TRBV4-1	TRBJ1-6	CASSQESGPNSPLHF
.	TRBV27	TRBJ2-3	CASSLRVSGSDTQYF
.	TRBV28	TRBJ2-7	CASSPRVSYEQYF